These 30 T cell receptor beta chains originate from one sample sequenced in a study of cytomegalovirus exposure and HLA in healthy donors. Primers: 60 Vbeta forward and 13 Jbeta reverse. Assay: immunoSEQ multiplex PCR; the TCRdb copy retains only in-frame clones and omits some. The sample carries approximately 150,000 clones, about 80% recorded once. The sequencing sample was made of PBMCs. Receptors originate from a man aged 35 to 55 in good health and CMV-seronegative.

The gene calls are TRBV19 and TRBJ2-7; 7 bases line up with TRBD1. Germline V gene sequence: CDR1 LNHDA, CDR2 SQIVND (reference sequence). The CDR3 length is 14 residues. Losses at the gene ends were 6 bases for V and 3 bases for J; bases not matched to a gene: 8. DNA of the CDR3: TGTGCCAGTAGGCCCACACAGGGGTACTACGAGCAGTACTTC. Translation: CASRPTQGYYEQYF.

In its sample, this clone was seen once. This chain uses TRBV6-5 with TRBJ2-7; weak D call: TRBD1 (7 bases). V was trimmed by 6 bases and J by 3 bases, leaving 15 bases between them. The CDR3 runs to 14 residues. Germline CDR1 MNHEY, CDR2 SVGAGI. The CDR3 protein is CASRGAGGSYEQYF. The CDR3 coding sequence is TGTGCCAGCAGAGGGGCAGGGGGGAGCTACGAGCAGTACTTC.

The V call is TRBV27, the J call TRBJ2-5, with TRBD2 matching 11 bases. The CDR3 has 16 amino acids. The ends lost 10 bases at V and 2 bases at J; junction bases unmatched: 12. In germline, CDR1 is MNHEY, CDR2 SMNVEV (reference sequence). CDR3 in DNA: TGTGCCACCAGGCGGGGGACTAGCGGTCGACAAGAGACCCAGTACTTC. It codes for CATRRGTSGRQETQYF.

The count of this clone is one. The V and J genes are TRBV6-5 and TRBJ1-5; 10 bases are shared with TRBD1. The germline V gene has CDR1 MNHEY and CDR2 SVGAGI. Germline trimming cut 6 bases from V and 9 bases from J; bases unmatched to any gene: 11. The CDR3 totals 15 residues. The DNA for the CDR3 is TGTGCCAGCAGCCAGGCCGGGACAGGGGTAGGGCCCCAGCATTTT. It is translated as CASSQAGTGVGPQHF.

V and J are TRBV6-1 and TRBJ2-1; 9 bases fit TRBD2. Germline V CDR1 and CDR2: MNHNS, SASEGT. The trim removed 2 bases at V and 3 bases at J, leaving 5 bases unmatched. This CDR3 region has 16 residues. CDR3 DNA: TGTGCCAGCAGTGAATATCTAGCGGGGAACTACAATGAGCAGTTCTTC. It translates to CASSEYLAGNYNEQFF.

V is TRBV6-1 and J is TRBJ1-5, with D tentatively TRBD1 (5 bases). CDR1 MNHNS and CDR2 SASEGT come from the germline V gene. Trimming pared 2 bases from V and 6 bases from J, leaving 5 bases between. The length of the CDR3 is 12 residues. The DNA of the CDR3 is TGTGCCAGCAGTGAAAGGGGTCAGCCCCAGCATTTT. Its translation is CASSERGQPQHF.

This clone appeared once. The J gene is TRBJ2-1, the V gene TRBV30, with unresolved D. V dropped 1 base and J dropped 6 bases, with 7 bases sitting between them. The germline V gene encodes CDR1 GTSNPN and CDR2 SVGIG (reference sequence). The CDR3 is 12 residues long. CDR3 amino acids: CAWSDLSNEQFF. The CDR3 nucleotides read TGTGCCTGGAGTGATCTTTCCAATGAGCAGTTCTTC. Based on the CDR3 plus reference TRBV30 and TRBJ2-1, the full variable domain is SQTIHQWPATLVQPVGSPLSLECTVEGTSNPNLYWYRQAAGRGLQLLFYSVGIGQISSEVPQNLSASRPQDRQFILSSKKLLLSDSGFYLCAWSDLSNEQFFGPGTRLTVL.

CDR3 in DNA: TGTGCCAGCAGCTTGGGCAACAGGGGATTCTCCTACGAGCAGTACTTC. Protein product: CASSLGNRGFSYEQYF. The chain has TRBV7-8 and TRBJ2-7; 7 bases map to TRBD1. The CDR3 sequence is 16 residues long. V lost 3 bases, J lost 0 bases, and 8 bases stayed unmatched. Germline V CDR1 and CDR2: SGHVS, FQNEAQ.

The CDR3 DNA follows: TGCGCCAGCAGCTTAGGAGGGCTTACTGAAGCTTTCTTT. This encodes CASSLGGLTEAFF. The chain links TRBV5-1 to TRBJ1-1; D is unclear. The V end was cut by 2 bases, the J end by 5 bases, with 10 bases between. The germline CDR1 and CDR2 sequences are SGHRS and YFSETQ. The length of the CDR3 is 13 residues.

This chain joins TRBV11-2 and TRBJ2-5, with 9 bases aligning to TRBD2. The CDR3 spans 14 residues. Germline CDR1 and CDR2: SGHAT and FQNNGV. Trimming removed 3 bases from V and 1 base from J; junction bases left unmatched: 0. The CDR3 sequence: CASSFSGSQETQYF. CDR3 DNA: TGTGCCAGCAGCTTTAGCGGGAGCCAAGAGACCCAGTACTTC.

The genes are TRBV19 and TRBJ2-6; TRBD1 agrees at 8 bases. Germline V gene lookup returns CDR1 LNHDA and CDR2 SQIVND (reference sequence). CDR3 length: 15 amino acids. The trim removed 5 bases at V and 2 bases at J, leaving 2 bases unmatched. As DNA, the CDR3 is TGTGCCAGTAGTGGACAGGGTGCTGGGGCCAACGTCCTGACTTTC. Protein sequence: CASSGQGAGANVLTF.

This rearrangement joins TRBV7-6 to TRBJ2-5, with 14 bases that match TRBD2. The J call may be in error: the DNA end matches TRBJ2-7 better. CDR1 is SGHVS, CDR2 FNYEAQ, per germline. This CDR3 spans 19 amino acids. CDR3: CASSGRPGLAGESSYEQYF. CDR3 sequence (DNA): TGTGCCAGCAGCGGACGTCCGGGACTAGCGGGAGAGAGCTCCTACGAGCAGTACTTC.

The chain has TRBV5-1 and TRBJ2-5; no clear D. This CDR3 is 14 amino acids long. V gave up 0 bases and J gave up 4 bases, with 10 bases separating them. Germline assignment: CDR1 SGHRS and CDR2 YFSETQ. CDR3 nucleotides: TGCGCCAGCAGCTTGGGGCAGGTTGCAGAGACCCAGTACTTC. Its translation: CASSLGQVAETQYF.

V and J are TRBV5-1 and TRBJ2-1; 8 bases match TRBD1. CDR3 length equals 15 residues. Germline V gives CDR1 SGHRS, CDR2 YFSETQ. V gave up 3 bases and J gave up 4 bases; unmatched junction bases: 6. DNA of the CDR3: TGCGCCAGCAGCTCTCGACAGGGGCAGTACAATGAGCAGTTCTTC. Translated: CASSSRQGQYNEQFF.

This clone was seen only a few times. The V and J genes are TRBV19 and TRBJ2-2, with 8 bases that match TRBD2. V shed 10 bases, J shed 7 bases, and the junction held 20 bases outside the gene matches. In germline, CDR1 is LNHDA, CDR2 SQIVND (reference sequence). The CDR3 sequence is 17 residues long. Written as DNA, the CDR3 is TGTGCCACGTCACTTAATAGCGGGAAAGTTTACGGCGGGGAGCTGTTTTTT. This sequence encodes CATSLNSGKVYGGELFF.

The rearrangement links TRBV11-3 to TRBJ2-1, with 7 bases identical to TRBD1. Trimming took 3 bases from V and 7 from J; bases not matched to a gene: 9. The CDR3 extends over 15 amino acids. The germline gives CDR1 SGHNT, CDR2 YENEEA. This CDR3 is CASSFGQVKKNEQFF. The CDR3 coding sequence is TGTGCCAGCAGCTTCGGACAGGTAAAGAAGAATGAGCAGTTCTTC.

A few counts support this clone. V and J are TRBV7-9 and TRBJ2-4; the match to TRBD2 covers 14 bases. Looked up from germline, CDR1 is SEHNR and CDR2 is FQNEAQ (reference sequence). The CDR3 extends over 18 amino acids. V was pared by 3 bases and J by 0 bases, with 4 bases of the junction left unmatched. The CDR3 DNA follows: TGTGCCAGCAGCTTCGGACTAGCGGGGGGCCTAGCCAAAAACATTCAGTACTTC. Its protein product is CASSFGLAGGLAKNIQYF.

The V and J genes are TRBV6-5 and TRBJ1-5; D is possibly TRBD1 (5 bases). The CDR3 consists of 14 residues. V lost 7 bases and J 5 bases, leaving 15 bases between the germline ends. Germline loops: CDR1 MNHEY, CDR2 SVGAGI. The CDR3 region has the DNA TGTGCCAGCACCGACAGCGTCGCTGATCAGCCCCAGCATTTT. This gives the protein CASTDSVADQPQHF.

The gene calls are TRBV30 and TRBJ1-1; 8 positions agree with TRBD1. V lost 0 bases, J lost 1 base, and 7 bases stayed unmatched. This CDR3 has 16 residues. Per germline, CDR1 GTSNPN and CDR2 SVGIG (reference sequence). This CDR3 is CAWSVKPGTGNTEAFF. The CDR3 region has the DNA TGTGCCTGGAGTGTAAAGCCCGGGACAGGGAACACTGAAGCTTTCTTT.

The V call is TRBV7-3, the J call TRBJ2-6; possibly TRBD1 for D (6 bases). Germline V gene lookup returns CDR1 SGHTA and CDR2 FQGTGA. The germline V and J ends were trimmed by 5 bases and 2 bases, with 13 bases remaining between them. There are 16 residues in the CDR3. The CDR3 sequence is CASSVEWGPGANVLTF. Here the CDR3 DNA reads TGTGCCAGCAGCGTCGAATGGGGGCCTGGGGCCAACGTCCTGACTTTC.

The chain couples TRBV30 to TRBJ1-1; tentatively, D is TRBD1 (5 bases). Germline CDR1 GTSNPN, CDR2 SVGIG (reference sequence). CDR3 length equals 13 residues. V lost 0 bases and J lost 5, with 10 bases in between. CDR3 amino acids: CAWSVAAGTEAFF. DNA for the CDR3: TGTGCCTGGAGTGTAGCAGCAGGGACTGAAGCTTTCTTT.

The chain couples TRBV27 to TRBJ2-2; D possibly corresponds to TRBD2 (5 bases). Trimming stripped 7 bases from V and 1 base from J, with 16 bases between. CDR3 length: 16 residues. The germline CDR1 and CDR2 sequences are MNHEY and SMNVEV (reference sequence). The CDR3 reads CASTLYSRGNTGELFF. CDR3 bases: TGTGCCAGCACCCTTTACTCTCGGGGGAACACCGGGGAGCTGTTTTTT.

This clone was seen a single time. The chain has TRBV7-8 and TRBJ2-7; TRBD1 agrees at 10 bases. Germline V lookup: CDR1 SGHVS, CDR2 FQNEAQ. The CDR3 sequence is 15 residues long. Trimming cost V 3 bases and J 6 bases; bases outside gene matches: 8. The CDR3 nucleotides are TGTGCCAGCAGCTTTTACCGGGACAGGGGAGGCGAGCAGTACTTC. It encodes CASSFYRDRGGEQYF.

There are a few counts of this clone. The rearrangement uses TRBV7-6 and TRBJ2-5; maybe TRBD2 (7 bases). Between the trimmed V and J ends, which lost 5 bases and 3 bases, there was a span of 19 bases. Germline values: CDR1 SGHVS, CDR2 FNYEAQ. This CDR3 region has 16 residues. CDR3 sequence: CASSPGTLLAKETQYF. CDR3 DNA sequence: TGTGCCAGCAGCCCCGGGACATTACTAGCGAAAGAGACCCAGTACTTC.

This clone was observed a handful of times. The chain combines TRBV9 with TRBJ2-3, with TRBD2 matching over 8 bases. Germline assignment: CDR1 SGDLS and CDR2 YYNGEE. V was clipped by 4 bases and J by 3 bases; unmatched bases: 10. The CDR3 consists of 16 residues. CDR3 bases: TGTGCCAGCAGCTCTGCGGGGACTAGAGGTACAGATACGCAGTATTTT. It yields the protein CASSSAGTRGTDTQYF.

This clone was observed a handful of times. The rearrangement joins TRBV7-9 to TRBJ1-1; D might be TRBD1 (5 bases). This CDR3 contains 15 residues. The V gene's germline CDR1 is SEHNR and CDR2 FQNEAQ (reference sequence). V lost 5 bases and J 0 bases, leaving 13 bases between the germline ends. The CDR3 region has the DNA TGTGCCAGCAGCCCTCTAAGGGGTATGAACACTGAAGCTTTCTTT. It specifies CASSPLRGMNTEAFF.

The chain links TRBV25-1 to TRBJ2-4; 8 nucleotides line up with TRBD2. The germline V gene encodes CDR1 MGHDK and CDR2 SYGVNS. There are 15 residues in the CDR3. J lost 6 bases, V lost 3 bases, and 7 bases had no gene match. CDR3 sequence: CASSETGTSGNIQYF. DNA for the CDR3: TGTGCCAGCAGTGAGACCGGGACTAGTGGAAACATTCAGTACTTC.

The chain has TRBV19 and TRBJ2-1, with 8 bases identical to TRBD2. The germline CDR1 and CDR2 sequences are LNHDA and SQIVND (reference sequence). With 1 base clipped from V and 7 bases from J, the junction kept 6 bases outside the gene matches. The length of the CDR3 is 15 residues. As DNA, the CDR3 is TGTGCCAGTAGTATAGCGGGAGGGCCTGGTAATGAGCAGTTCTTC. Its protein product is CASSIAGGPGNEQFF.

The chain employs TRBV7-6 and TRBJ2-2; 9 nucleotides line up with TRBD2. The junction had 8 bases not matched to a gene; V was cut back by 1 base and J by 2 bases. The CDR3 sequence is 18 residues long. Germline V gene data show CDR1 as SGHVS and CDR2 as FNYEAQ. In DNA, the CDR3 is TGTGCCAGCAGCTTAGATAATACTAGCGGGCATAACACCGGGGAGCTGTTTTTT. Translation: CASSLDNTSGHNTGELFF.

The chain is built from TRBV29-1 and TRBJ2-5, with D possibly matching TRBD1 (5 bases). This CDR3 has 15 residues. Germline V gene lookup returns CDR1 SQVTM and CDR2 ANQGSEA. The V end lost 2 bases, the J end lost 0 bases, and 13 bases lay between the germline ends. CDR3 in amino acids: CSVELPTEYQETQYF. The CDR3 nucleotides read TGCAGCGTTGAACTCCCGACAGAGTACCAAGAGACCCAGTACTTC.